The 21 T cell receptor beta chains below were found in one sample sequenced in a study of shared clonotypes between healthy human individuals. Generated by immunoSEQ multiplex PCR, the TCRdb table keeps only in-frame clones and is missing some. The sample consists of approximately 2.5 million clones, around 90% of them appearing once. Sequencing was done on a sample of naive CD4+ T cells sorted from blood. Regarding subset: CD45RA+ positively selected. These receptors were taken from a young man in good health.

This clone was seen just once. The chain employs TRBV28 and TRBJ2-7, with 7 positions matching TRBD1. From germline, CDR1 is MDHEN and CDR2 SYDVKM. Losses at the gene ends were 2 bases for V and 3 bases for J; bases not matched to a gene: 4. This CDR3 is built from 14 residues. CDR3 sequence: CASSLQGQIYEQYF. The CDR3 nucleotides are TGTGCCAGCAGTTTACAGGGACAGATCTACGAGCAGTACTTC.

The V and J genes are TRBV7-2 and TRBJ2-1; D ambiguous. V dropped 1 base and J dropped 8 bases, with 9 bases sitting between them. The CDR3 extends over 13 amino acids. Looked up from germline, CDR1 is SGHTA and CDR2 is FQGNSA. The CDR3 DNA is TGTGCCAGCAGCTTAGTAAGTGGCTATGAGCAGTTCTTC. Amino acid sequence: CASSLVSGYEQFF.

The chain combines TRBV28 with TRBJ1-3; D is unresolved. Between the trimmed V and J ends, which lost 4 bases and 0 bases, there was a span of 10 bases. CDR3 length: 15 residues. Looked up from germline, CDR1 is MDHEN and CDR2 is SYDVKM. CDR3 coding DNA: TGTGCCAGCAGTTCGGTCCGAGACTCTGGAAACACCATATATTTT. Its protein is CASSSVRDSGNTIYF.

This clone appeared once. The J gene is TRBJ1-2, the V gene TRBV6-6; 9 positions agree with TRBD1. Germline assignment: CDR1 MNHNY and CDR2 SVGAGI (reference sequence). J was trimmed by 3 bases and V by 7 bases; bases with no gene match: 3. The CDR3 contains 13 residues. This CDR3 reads CASNTGGDYGYTF. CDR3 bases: TGTGCCAGCAACACAGGGGGCGACTATGGCTACACCTTC.

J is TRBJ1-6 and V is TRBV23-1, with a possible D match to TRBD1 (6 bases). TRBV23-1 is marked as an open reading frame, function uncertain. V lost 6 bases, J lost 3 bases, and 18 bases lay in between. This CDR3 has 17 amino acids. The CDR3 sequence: CASRILGGSIYNSPLHF. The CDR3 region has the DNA TGCGCCAGCAGGATACTAGGGGGTTCAATCTATAATTCACCCCTCCACTTT.

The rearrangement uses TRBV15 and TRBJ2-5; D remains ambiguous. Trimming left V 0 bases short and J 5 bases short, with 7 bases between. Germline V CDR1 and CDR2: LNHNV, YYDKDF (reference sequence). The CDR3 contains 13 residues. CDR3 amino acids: CATSRDLMETQYF. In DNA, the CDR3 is TGTGCCACCAGCAGAGATTTGATGGAGACCCAGTACTTC.

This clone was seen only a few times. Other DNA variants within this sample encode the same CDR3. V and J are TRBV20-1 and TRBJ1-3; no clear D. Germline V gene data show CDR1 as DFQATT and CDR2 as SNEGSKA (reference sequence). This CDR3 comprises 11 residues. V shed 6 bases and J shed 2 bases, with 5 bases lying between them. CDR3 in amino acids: CSASAGNTIYF. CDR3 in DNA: TGCAGTGCCAGCGCTGGAAACACCATATATTTT.

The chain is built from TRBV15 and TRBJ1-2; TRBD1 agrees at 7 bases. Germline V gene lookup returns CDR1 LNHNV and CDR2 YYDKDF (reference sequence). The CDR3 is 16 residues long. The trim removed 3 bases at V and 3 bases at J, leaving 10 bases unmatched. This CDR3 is CATSRGAGQGDYGYTF. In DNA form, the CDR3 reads TGTGCCACCAGCAGGGGGGCCGGTCAGGGGGACTATGGCTACACCTTC.

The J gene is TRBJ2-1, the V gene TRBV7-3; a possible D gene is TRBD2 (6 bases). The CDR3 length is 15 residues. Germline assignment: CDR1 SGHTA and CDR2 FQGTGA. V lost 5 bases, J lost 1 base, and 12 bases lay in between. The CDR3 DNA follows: TGTGCCAGCAGCCAAGTGGGGGGATCCTACAATGAGCAGTTCTTC. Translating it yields CASSQVGGSYNEQFF. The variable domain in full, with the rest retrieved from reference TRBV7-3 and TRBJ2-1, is GAGVSQTPSNKVTEKGKYVELRCDPISGHTALYWYRQSLGQGPEFLIYFQGTGAADDSGLPNDRFFAVRPEGSVSTLKIQRTERGDSAVYLCASSQVGGSYNEQFFGPGTRLTVL.

CDR3 protein: CASSLTGDEQFF. The CDR3 DNA reads as TGTGCCAGCAGCCTGACAGGGGATGAGCAGTTCTTC. V and J are TRBV28 and TRBJ2-1; TRBD1 matches at 8 bases. Germline V CDR1 and CDR2: MDHEN, SYDVKM. Trimming removed 6 bases from V and 8 bases from J; junction bases left unmatched: 3. There are 12 residues in the CDR3.

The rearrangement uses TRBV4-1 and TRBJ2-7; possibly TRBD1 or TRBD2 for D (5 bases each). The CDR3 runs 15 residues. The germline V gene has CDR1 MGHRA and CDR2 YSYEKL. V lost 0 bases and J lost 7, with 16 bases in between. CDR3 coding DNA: TGCGCCAGCAGCCAAGATCTCCAGGGCGCGGGTGAGCAGTACTTC. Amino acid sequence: CASSQDLQGAGEQYF.

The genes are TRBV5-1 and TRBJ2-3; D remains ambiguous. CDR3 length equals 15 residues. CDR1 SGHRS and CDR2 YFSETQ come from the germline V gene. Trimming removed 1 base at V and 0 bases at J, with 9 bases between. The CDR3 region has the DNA TGCGCCAGCAGCTTGAGCGCCACGAGCACAGATACGCAGTATTTT. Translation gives CASSLSATSTDTQYF.

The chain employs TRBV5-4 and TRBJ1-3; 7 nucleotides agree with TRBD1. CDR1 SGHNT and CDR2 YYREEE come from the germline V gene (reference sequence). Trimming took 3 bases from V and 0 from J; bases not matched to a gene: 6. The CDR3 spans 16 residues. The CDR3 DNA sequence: TGTGCCAGCAGCTCGCCAGGGGGGCCCTCTGGAAACACCATATATTTT. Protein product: CASSSPGGPSGNTIYF.

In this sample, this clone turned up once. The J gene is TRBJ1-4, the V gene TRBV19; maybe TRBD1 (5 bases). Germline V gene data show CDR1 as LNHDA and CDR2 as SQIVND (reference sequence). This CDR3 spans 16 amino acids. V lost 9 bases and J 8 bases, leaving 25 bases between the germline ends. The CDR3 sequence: CASKSGTDRVWEKLFF. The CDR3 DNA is TGTGCCAGCAAAAGCGGGACCGACCGGGTATGGGAAAAACTGTTTTTT.

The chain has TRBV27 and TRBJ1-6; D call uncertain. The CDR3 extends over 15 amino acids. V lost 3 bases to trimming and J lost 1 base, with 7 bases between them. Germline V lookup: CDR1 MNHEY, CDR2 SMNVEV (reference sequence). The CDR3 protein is CASSFEVSYNSPLHF. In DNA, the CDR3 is TGTGCCAGCAGTTTTGAGGTATCCTATAATTCACCCCTCCACTTT.

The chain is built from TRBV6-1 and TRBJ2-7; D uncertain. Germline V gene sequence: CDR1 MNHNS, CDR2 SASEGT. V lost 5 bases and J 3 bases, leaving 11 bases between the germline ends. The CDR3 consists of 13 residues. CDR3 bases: TGTGCCAGCAGTATGGTGGGGAACTACGAGCAGTACTTC. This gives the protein CASSMVGNYEQYF.

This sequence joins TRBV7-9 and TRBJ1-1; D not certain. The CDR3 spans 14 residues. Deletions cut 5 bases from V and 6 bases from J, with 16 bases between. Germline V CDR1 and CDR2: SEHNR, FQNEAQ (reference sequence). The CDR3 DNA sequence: TGTGCCAGCAGCCCCGGAAACTTCTTGCCTGAAGCTTTCTTT. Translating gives CASSPGNFLPEAFF.

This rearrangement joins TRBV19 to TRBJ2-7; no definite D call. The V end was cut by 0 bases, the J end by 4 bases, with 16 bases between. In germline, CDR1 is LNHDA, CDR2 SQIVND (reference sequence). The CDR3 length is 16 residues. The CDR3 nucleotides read TGTGCCAGTAGTATAGAGGAAACCCAAGACGTTTACGAGCAGTACTTC. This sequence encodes CASSIEETQDVYEQYF.

The CDR3 is CASSKTSGGIETQYF. Here the CDR3 DNA reads TGCGCCAGCAGCAAGACTAGCGGGGGTATAGAGACCCAGTACTTC. The chain couples TRBV4-1 to TRBJ2-5; 12 bases are a match to TRBD2. The CDR3 loop spans 15 amino acids. Germline V CDR1 and CDR2: MGHRA, YSYEKL. The trim removed 5 bases at V and 4 bases at J, leaving 5 bases unmatched.

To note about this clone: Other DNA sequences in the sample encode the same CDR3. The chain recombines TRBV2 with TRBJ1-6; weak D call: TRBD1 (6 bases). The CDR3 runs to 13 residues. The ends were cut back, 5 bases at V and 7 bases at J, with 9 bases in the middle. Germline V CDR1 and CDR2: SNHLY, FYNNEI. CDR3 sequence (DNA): TGTGCCAGCAGTAGGGGGGAAAATTCACCCCTCCACTTT. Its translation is CASSRGENSPLHF.

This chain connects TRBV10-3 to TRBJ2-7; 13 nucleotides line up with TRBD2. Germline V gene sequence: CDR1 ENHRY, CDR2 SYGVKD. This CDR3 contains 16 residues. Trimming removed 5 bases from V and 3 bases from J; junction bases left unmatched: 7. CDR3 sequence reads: CAISPGTSGDLYEQYF. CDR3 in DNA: TGTGCCATCAGTCCTGGGACTAGCGGGGACCTCTACGAGCAGTACTTC.